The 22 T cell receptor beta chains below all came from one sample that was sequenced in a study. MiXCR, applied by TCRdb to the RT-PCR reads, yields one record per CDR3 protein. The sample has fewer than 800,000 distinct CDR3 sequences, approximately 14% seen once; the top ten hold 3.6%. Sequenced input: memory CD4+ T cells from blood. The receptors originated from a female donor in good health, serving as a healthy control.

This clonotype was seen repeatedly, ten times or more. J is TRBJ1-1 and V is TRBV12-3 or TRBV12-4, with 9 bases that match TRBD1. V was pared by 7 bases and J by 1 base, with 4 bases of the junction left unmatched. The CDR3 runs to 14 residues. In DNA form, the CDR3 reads TGTGCCAGCAAATTGACAGGGGGGAACACTGAAGCTTTCTTT. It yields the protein CASKLTGGNTEAFF.

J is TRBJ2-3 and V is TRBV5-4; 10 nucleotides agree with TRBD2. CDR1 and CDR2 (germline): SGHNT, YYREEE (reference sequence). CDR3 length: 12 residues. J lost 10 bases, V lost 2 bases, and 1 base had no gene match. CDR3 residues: CASSLAGGSQYF. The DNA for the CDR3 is TGTGCCAGCAGCTTAGCGGGGGGGTCGCAGTATTTT.

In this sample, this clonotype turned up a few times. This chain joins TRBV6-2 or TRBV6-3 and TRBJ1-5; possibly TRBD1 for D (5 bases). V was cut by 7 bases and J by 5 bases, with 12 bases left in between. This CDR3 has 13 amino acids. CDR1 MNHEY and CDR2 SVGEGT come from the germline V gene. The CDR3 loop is CASKLRGYQPQHF. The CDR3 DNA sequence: TGTGCCAGCAAATTACGGGGGTATCAGCCCCAGCATTTT.

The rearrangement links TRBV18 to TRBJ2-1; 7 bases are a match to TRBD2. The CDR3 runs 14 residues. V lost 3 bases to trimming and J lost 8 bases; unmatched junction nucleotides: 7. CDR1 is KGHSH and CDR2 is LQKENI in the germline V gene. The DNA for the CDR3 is TGTGCCAGCTCACCCTCACTAGCGCTAGATGAGCAGTTCTTC. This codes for CASSPSLALDEQFF.

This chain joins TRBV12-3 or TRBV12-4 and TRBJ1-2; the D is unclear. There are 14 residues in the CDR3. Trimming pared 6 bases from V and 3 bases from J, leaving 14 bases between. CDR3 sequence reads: CASRDRSWDYGYTF. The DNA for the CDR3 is TGTGCCAGCAGGGACCGCTCTTGGGACTATGGCTACACCTTC.

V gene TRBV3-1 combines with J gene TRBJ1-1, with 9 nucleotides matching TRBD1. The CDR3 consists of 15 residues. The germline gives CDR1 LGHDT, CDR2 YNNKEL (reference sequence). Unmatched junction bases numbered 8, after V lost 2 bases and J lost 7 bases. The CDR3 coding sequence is TGTGCCAGCAGCCAAACAAGGGGACAGGGCAATGAAGCTTTCTTT. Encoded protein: CASSQTRGQGNEAFF.

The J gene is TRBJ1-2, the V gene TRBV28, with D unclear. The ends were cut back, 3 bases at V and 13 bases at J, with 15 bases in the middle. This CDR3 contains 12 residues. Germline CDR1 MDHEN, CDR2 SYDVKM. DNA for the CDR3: TGTGCCAGCAGTTTTCCGTCGGGTCGTCCCACCTTC. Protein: CASSFPSGRPTF.

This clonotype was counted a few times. CDR3 protein: CASTSAGPMNTEAFF. The DNA for the CDR3 is TGTGCCAGTACCTCCGCCGGACCCATGAACACTGAAGCTTTCTTT. The V call is TRBV19, the J call TRBJ1-1; D unclear. Looked up from germline, CDR1 is LNHDA and CDR2 is SQIVND (reference sequence). V dropped 7 bases and J dropped 0 bases, with 15 bases sitting between them. The CDR3 spans 15 residues.

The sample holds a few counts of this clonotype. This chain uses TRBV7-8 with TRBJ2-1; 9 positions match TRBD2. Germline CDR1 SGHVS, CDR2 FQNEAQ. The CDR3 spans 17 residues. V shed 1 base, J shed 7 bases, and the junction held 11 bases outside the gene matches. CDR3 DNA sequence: TGTGCCAGCAGCTTAGTGGGCAGCGGGGGGCTTCGGAATGAGCAGTTCTTC. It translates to CASSLVGSGGLRNEQFF.

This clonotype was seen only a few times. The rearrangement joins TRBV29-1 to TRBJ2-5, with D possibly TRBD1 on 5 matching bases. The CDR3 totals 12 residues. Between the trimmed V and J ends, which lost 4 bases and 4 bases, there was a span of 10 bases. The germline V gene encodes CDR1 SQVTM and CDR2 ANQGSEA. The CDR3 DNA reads TGCAGCGTTGTAACAGGTTCAGAGACCCAGTACTTC. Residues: CSVVTGSETQYF.

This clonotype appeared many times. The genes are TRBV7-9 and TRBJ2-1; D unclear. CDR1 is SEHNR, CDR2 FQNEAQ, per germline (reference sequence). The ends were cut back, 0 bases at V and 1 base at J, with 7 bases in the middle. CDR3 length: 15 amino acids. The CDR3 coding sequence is TGTGCCAGCAGCTTAGCTGGCGTTTCCTACAATGAGCAGTTCTTC. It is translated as CASSLAGVSYNEQFF.

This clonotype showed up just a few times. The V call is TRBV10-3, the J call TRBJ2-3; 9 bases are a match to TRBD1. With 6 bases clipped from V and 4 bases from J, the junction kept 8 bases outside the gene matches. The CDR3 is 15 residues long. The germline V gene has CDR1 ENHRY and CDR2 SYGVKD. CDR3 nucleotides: TGTGCCATCAGGGGGACAGGGTCATCCGCAGATACGCAGTATTTT. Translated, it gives CAIRGTGSSADTQYF.

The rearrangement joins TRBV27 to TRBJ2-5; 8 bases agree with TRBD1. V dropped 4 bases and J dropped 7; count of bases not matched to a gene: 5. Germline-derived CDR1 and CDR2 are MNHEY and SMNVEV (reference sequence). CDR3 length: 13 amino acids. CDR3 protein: CASSSDRVATQYF. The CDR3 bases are TGTGCCAGCAGTTCGGACAGGGTGGCGACCCAGTACTTC.

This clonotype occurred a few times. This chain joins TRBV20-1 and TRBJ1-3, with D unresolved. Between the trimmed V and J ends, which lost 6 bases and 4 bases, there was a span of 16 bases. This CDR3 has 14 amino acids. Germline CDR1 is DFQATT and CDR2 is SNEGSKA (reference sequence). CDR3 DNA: TGCAGTGCGAGACACTGGGGTACGGGAAACACCATATATTTT. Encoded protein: CSARHWGTGNTIYF.

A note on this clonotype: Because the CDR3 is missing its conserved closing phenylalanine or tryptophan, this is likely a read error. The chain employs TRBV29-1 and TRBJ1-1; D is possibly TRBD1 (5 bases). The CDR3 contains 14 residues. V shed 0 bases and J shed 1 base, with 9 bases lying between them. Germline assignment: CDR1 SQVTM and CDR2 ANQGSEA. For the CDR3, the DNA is TGCAGCGTTGAAGATCGGGGGAAGAACACTGAAGCTTTCTTA. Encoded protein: CSVEDRGKNTEAFL.

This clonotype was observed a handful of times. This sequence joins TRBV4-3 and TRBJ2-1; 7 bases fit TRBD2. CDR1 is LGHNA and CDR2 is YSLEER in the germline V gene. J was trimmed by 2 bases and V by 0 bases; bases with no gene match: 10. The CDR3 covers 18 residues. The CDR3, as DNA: TGCGCCAGCAGCCAAGATCCCCGGGGCGGGAGCACCTACAATGAGCAGTTCTTC. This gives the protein CASSQDPRGGSTYNEQFF.

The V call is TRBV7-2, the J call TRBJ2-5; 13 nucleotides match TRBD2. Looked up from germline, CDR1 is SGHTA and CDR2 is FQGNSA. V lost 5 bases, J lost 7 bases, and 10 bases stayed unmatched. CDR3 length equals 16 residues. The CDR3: CASSGGLAGAGGTQYF. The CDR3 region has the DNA TGTGCCAGCAGCGGAGGACTAGCGGGGGCCGGGGGGACCCAGTACTTC. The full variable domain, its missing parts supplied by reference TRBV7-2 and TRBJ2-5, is GAGVSQSPSNKVTEKGKDVELRCDPISGHTALYWYRQSLGQGLEFLIYFQGNSAPDKSGLPSDRFSAERTGGSVSTLTIQRTQQEDSAVYLCASSGGLAGAGGTQYFGPGTRLLVL.

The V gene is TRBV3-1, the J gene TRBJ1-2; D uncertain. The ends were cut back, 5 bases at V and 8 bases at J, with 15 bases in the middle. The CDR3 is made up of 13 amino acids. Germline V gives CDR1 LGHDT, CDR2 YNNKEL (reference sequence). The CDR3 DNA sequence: TGTGCCAGCAGCTTGAACGGCAATTCCGGCTACACCTTC. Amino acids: CASSLNGNSGYTF.

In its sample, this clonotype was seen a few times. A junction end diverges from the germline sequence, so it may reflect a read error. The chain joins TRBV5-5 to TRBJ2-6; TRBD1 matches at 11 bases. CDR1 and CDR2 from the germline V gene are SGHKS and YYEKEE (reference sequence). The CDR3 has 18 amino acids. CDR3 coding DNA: TGTGCCAGCCGGGCCGGACAGGGGGCAAGGTCTGGGGCCAACGTTCTGACTTTC. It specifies CASRAGQGARSGANVLTF.

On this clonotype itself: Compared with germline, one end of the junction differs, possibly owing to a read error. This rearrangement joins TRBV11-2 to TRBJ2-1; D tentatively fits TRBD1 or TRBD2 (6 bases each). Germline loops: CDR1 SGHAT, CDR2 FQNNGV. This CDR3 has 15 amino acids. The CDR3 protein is CASRQRGAGNNGQFF. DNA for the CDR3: TGTGCCAGCAGGCAGAGGGGGGCCGGGAACAATGGGCAGTTCTTC.

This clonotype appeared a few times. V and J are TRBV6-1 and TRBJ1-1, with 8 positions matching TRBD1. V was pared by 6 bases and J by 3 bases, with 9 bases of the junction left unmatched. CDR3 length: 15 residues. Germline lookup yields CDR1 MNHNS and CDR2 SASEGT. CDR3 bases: TGTGCCAGCAGGGCCGGACAGGGAGGTTACACTGAAGCTTTCTTT. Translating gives CASRAGQGGYTEAFF.

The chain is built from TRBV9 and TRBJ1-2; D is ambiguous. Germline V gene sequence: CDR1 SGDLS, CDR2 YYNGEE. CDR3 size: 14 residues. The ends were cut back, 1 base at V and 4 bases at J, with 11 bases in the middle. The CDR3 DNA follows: TGTGCCAGCAGCGTAACCACGGTGATCTATGGCTACACCTTC. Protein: CASSVTTVIYGYTF.